The rows below give T cell receptor beta chains drawn from one sample of a study of cytomegalovirus exposure and HLA in healthy donors. Profiled with immunoSEQ multiplex PCR; TCRdb holds only in-frame clones, not every one. Altogether approximately 100,000 clones are present, 78% being singletons, with the ten largest covering approximately 1.5%. Sequenced: PBMCs. These receptors originate from a woman aged 35 to 49 in good health and CMV-seronegative. Each CDR3 is given with its conserved first and last residue. A D gene is named only where the DNA matches it firmly. Clone size is given for some rows only: seen once, a few or many times, or a class if the clone is expanded.

j_call	d_call	v_call	clone_size	cdr3_nt	cdr3_aa
TRBJ1-2	NA	TRBV5-1	NA	TGCGCCAGCAGCACCAGGGTAGACGATGGCTACACCTTC	CASSTRVDDGYTF
TRBJ1-5	TRBD1	TRBV28	NA	TGTGCCAGCAGTGGACCCGGGACAGGTAATCAGCCCCAGCATTTT	CASSGPGTGNQPQHF
TRBJ1-2	NA	TRBV18	few	TGTGCCAGCTCACCCGCGACGGAGTATGGCTACACCTTC	CASSPATEYGYTF
TRBJ1-5	TRBD1	TRBV27	few	TGTGCCAGCAAAAAAGGGACAGGGGACTATCAGCCCCAGCATTTT	CASKKGTGDYQPQHF
TRBJ2-1	NA	TRBV20-1	once	TGCAGTGCTACCGAGACTAGGGAGCAGTTCTTC	CSATETREQFF
TRBJ1-2	NA	TRBV9	NA	TGTGCCAGCAGCGAGGGGTTCACCTATGGCTACACCTTC	CASSEGFTYGYTF
TRBJ1-3	NA	TRBV6-5	NA	TGTGCCAGCAGCCCCGGGGGAAGCTCTGGAAACACCATATATTTT	CASSPGGSSGNTIYF
TRBJ1-5	NA	TRBV28	NA	TGTGCCAGCAGTACCCCTGGACAGCCCCTACGCAATCAGCCCCAGCATTTT	CASSTPGQPLRNQPQHF
TRBJ1-3	TRBD1	TRBV5-6	NA	TGTGCCAGCAGCTTGAGGACAGGGGGAAACACCATATATTTT	CASSLRTGGNTIYF
TRBJ2-5	NA	TRBV7-8	few	TGTGCCAGCAGCTTTAGTAAAGAGACCCAGTACTTC	CASSFSKETQYF
TRBJ1-2	NA	TRBV9	NA	TGTGCCAGCAGCGTAGCTACAGGGATGGACTATGGCTACACCTTC	CASSVATGMDYGYTF
TRBJ2-6	NA	TRBV28	once	TGTGCCAGCAGCAATAGCGATAGCTCTGGGGCCAACGTCCTGACTTTC	CASSNSDSSGANVLTF
TRBJ1-1	NA	TRBV4-3	NA	TGCGCCAGCAGCCAAGACCGACAGCAAGCTTTCTTT	CASSQDRQQAFF
TRBJ1-1	NA	TRBV28	NA	TGTGCCAGCAAGGTAGCGACTCGCACTGAAGCTTTCTTT	CASKVATRTEAFF
TRBJ1-1	NA	TRBV5-1	NA	TGCGCCAGCAGCCCGGGGGTGAACACTGAAGCTTTCTTT	CASSPGVNTEAFF
TRBJ2-1	NA	TRBV7-6	NA	TGTGCCAGCAGCTTAGGGACAGCCGGCTACAATGAGCAGTTCTTC	CASSLGTAGYNEQFF
TRBJ2-1	NA	TRBV19	NA	TGTGCCAGTAAAGGCCGGCAGGATCCCCCCCACAATGAGCAGTTCTTC	CASKGRQDPPHNEQFF
TRBJ2-1	NA	TRBV6-5	once	TGTGCCAGCAGTTACTTAGAGCGCCAGAATGAGCAGTTCTTC	CASSYLERQNEQFF
TRBJ2-5	NA	TRBV19	NA	TGTGCCAGTAGTAATTTAGGGGGAGCGTTGGAGACCCAGTACTTC	CASSNLGGALETQYF
TRBJ2-2	NA	TRBV2	NA	TGTGCCAGCAGTGAAGCTAGCCTGGCCGGGGAGCTGTTTTTT	CASSEASLAGELFF
TRBJ2-7	TRBD1	TRBV5-1	NA	TGCGCCAGCAGCTCGGGGACAGGCTACGAGCAGTACTTC	CASSSGTGYEQYF
TRBJ2-7	NA	TRBV29-1	few	TGCAGCGTATCCCCCCAGGGAAGGGAGCAGTACTTC	CSVSPQGREQYF
TRBJ2-1	TRBD2	TRBV9	few	TGTGCCAGCAGCCGTCTCACCGGGACTAGCGGGGGCAATGAGCAGTTCTTC	CASSRLTGTSGGNEQFF
TRBJ2-2	TRBD2	TRBV6-4	once	TGTGCCAGCAGTGAAGCGGGATTTGCGACCGGGGAGCTGTTTTTT	CASSEAGFATGELFF
TRBJ1-4	NA	TRBV25-1	NA	TGTGCCAGCAGTGACCCGGGTCCGAACCGTGAAAAACTGTTTTTT	CASSDPGPNREKLFF
TRBJ1-1	NA	TRBV28	NA	TGTGCCATCCAAACCGTCGGATCAGGGCCCACTGAAGCTTTCTTT	CAIQTVGSGPTEAFF